This passage covers 29 T cell receptor beta chains from one sample sequenced in a study of shared clonotypes between healthy human individuals. TCRdb's copy holds only in-frame clones and misses some; the assay was immunoSEQ multiplex PCR. The sample lists 800,000 to 1,200,000 clones, 75% to 85% occurring once. Sequenced material: memory CD4+ T cells from PBMCs. Documented subset: CD45RA-negative fraction. The receptors originated from a man between 18 and 29 years old in good health. Some clones in this sample may be carry-over from other donors' samples.

The chain links TRBV9 to TRBJ2-1; 7 bases map to TRBD1. V lost 3 bases, J lost 7 bases, and 7 bases stayed unmatched. This CDR3 region has 14 residues. Germline CDR1 and CDR2: SGDLS and YYNGEE. The CDR3 is CASSALQGQNEQFF. The CDR3, as DNA: TGTGCCAGCAGCGCCTTACAGGGGCAGAATGAGCAGTTCTTC.

This clone was detected only a few times. The chain combines TRBV28 with TRBJ1-5; 9 bases map to TRBD1. CDR3 size: 16 residues. Trimming at V came to 8 bases and at J to 7 bases, leaving 15 bases not matched to a gene. Germline CDR1 reads MDHEN; CDR2 reads SYDVKM. In nucleotides, the CDR3 is TGTGCCAGCCCCCCAAGACAGGGGGAATCTAGACAGCCCCAGCATTTT. It translates to CASPPRQGESRQPQHF. Complete variable domain (other parts from reference TRBV28 and TRBJ1-5): DVKVTQSSRYLVKRTGEKVFLECVQDMDHENMFWYRQDPGLGLRLIYFSYDVKMKEKGDIPEGYSVSREKKERFSLILESASTNQTSMYLCASPPRQGESRQPQHFGDGTRLSIL.

The genes are TRBV19 and TRBJ1-2, with D tentatively TRBD1 (6 bases). This CDR3 contains 15 residues. Germline CDR1 and CDR2: LNHDA and SQIVND (reference sequence). The V and J ends lost 5 bases and 7 bases respectively, with 20 bases between them. The CDR3 coding sequence is TGTGCCAGTAGTGGAACCGGGACAAATACCGGTGGCTACACCTTC. It specifies CASSGTGTNTGGYTF.

There are a few counts of this clone. The chain uses TRBV14 and TRBJ2-3; no clear D gene. Per germline, CDR1 SGHDN and CDR2 FVKESK. The CDR3 runs to 14 residues. The V and J ends lost 4 bases and 1 base respectively, with 9 bases between them. The CDR3 bases are TGTGCCAGCAGCCGGAGCCCACGCACAGATACGCAGTATTTT. Translation: CASSRSPRTDTQYF.

In its sample, this clone was seen a few times. The chain employs TRBV6-1 and TRBJ2-3; no reliable D call. Deletions cut 2 bases from V and 4 bases from J, with 10 bases between. The CDR3 sequence is 14 residues long. The germline CDR1 and CDR2 sequences are MNHNS and SASEGT. The CDR3 spells CASSERQLPDTQYF. The CDR3 nucleotides are TGTGCCAGCAGTGAACGGCAGCTTCCAGATACGCAGTATTTT.

The chain recombines TRBV28 with TRBJ1-5; the D is unclear. Trimming shortened V by 5 bases and J by 2 bases, and 19 bases separated the two germline ends. CDR1 MDHEN and CDR2 SYDVKM come from the germline V gene. The CDR3 has 17 residues. For the CDR3, the DNA is TGTGCCAGCAGTGCCTCTTTAAGGCCAAATGGCAATCAGCCCCAGCATTTT. It is translated as CASSASLRPNGNQPQHF.

The chain links TRBV2 to TRBJ2-7; D call uncertain. The CDR3 runs 13 residues. V was shortened by 6 bases and J by 5 bases, with 14 bases between the two germline ends. Germline V lookup: CDR1 SNHLY, CDR2 FYNNEI. CDR3 sequence (DNA): TGTGCCAGCAGCAGCTCGATGGAAAACGAGCAGTACTTC. Residues: CASSSSMENEQYF.

This clone showed up just once. This chain connects TRBV15 to TRBJ2-1; 7 nucleotides line up with TRBD2. After removal of 7 bases from V and 0 bases from J, the junction contained 9 bases not matched to a gene. Germline-derived CDR1 and CDR2 are LNHNV and YYDKDF (reference sequence). This CDR3 spans 16 amino acids. CDR3 region: CATTPGGTGSYNEQFF. The CDR3 DNA follows: TGTGCCACCACCCCGGGGGGAACCGGCTCCTACAATGAGCAGTTCTTC.

V usage is TRBV28 and J usage is TRBJ2-7; the D is unclear. The CDR3 contains 14 residues. V was shortened by 4 bases and J by 12 bases, with 22 bases between the two germline ends. Germline CDR1 MDHEN, CDR2 SYDVKM. The CDR3 protein is CASSSLPPYDLGYF. As DNA, the CDR3 is TGTGCCAGCAGTTCGCTGCCCCCTTACGATTTAGGGTACTTC.

The chain combines TRBV7-3 with TRBJ2-6; D unclear. Germline CDR1 reads SGHTA; CDR2 reads FQGTGA. V was pared by 4 bases and J by 2 bases, with 9 bases between. The length of the CDR3 is 15 residues. The CDR3 bases are TGTGCCAGCAGCTCCGACTCTGCTGGGGCCAACGTCCTGACTTTC. Translation gives CASSSDSAGANVLTF.

V and J are TRBV28 and TRBJ2-5; 11 nucleotides agree with TRBD2. There are 15 residues in the CDR3. Germline V gives CDR1 MDHEN, CDR2 SYDVKM. The J segment lost 2 bases and the V segment lost 4 bases, leaving 3 bases of the junction unmatched. CDR3 bases: TGTGCCAGCAGTTATGTAGCGGGAGGGCAAGAGACCCAGTACTTC. Encoded protein: CASSYVAGGQETQYF.

This clone was seen more than once but under ten times. This chain connects TRBV10-3 to TRBJ1-1, with D unclear. This CDR3 has 13 residues. In germline, CDR1 is ENHRY, CDR2 SYGVKD. V was cut by 4 bases and J by 1 base, with 7 bases left in between. The CDR3 region has the DNA TGTGCCATCAGTGTCACTGAGAACACTGAAGCTTTCTTT. It codes for CAISVTENTEAFF.

This chain connects TRBV30 to TRBJ1-2; perhaps TRBD1 as D (6 bases). Germline CDR1 reads GTSNPN; CDR2 reads SVGIG (reference sequence). Deletions cut 7 bases from V and 4 bases from J, with 19 bases between. The CDR3 is 14 amino acids. In DNA, the CDR3 is TGTGCCTTTTTTCAAGGGGGAGAGGCCTATGGCTACACCTTC. Its translation is CAFFQGGEAYGYTF.

The chain couples TRBV28 to TRBJ2-4; 9 nucleotides agree with TRBD1. Germline V lookup: CDR1 MDHEN, CDR2 SYDVKM. The ends lost 6 bases at V and 6 bases at J; junction bases unmatched: 12. The CDR3 sequence is 16 residues long. CDR3 sequence: CASRNPGQGRANIQYF. The CDR3 DNA sequence: TGTGCCAGCAGAAACCCGGGACAGGGAAGGGCAAACATTCAGTACTTC.

Here the CDR3 DNA reads TGTGCCATCAGTGAAGTAAGGTCCCGCTACGAGCAGTACTTC. It specifies CAISEVRSRYEQYF. This chain joins TRBV10-3 and TRBJ2-7; D remains ambiguous. CDR3 length: 14 residues. CDR1 is ENHRY, CDR2 SYGVKD, per germline. With 3 bases removed from V and 3 bases from J, the gap between germline ends came to 12 bases.

Worth noting for this clone: In the same sample, other DNA sequences code for this CDR3. V and J are TRBV5-1 and TRBJ2-5; D gene ambiguous. Per the germline V gene, CDR1 is SGHRS and CDR2 is YFSETQ. Trimming stripped 0 bases from V and 1 base from J, with 7 bases between. The CDR3 sequence is 14 residues long. The chain's CDR3 is CASSLGLVQETQYF. The CDR3 coding sequence is TGCGCCAGCAGCTTGGGCCTAGTCCAAGAGACCCAGTACTTC.

This sequence joins TRBV5-1 and TRBJ2-7; no definite D call. CDR1 and CDR2 from the germline V gene are SGHRS and YFSETQ. The ends were cut back, 1 base at V and 3 bases at J, with 11 bases in the middle. The CDR3 contains 14 residues. DNA of the CDR3: TGCGCCAGCAGCTTGAGGGCAGATAACTACGAGCAGTACTTC. As protein: CASSLRADNYEQYF.

The J gene is TRBJ2-7, the V gene TRBV19; 8 bases line up with TRBD1. CDR3 length: 14 residues. V lost 5 bases, J lost 2 bases, and 5 bases stayed unmatched. The germline V gene has CDR1 LNHDA and CDR2 SQIVND (reference sequence). The CDR3 spells CASSLWTGPYEQYF. Written as DNA, the CDR3 is TGTGCCAGTAGTCTGTGGACAGGGCCCTACGAGCAGTACTTC.

V is TRBV15 and J is TRBJ2-1; the match to TRBD2 covers 13 bases. Germline V gene data show CDR1 as LNHNV and CDR2 as YYDKDF (reference sequence). The CDR3 runs 16 residues. V dropped 3 bases and J dropped 8; count of bases not matched to a gene: 7. The DNA for the CDR3 is TGTGCCACCAGCAGGGGACTAGCGGGGACAATCGATGAGCAGTTCTTC. Translated: CATSRGLAGTIDEQFF. Based on the CDR3 plus reference TRBV15 and TRBJ2-1, the full variable domain is DAMVIQNPRYQVTQFGKPVTLSCSQTLNHNVMYWYQQKSSQAPKLLFHYYDKDFNNEADTPDNFQSRRPNTSFCFLDIRSPGLGDTAMYLCATSRGLAGTIDEQFFGPGTRLTVL.

The V and J genes are TRBV21-1 and TRBJ2-3; TRBD2 is the table's D call and was not checked against the DNA. TRBV21-1 is given as a pseudogene. The CDR3 covers 15 residues. Here the CDR3 DNA reads TGTGCCACCTACGGCGGGAGGAACTGCACAGATACGCAGTATTTT. This codes for CATYGGRNCTDTQYF.

V and J are TRBV28 and TRBJ1-2; D may be TRBD1 (6 bases). The CDR3 is made up of 13 amino acids. V was pared by 6 bases and J by 3 bases, with 11 bases between. CDR1 and CDR2 from the germline V gene are MDHEN and SYDVKM. CDR3 nucleotides: TGTGCCAGCAGGCCGACAGGCCACTATGGCTACACCTTC. This encodes CASRPTGHYGYTF.

The chain links TRBV28 to TRBJ1-4; 7 bases are a match to TRBD1. Losses at the gene ends were 4 bases for V and 3 bases for J; bases not matched to a gene: 8. The germline gives CDR1 MDHEN, CDR2 SYDVKM. The CDR3 loop spans 16 amino acids. CDR3 coding DNA: TGTGCCAGCAGTTCGGCAGGGGGAGTAGCTAATGAAAAACTGTTTTTT. It is translated as CASSSAGGVANEKLFF. Variable domain in full (rest from reference TRBV28 and TRBJ1-4): DVKVTQSSRYLVKRTGEKVFLECVQDMDHENMFWYRQDPGLGLRLIYFSYDVKMKEKGDIPEGYSVSREKKERFSLILESASTNQTSMYLCASSSAGGVANEKLFFGSGTQLSVL.

The rearrangement links TRBV28 to TRBJ1-5, with 8 bases matching TRBD1. The junction had 4 bases not matched to a gene; V was cut back by 3 bases and J by 6 bases. This CDR3 region has 14 residues. Germline-derived CDR1 and CDR2 are MDHEN and SYDVKM. The CDR3 protein is CASSFRGPSQPQHF. The CDR3 DNA is TGTGCCAGCAGTTTCAGGGGGCCTAGTCAGCCCCAGCATTTT.

The rearrangement links TRBV7-2 to TRBJ1-1; TRBD1 is a possible D gene (5 bases). Looked up from germline, CDR1 is SGHTA and CDR2 is FQGNSA. The V end lost 3 bases, the J end lost 3 bases, and 14 bases lay between the germline ends. The CDR3 is made up of 15 amino acids. As DNA, the CDR3 is TGTGCCAGCAGCTTTGGCCACCAGGGATACACTGAAGCTTTCTTT. Translated: CASSFGHQGYTEAFF.

Comment on this clone: No conserved phenylalanine or tryptophan ends this CDR3, so it is likely a read error. Here the CDR3 reads CAWSPPDWTYQPQHL. CDR3 coding DNA: TGTGCCTGGAGTCCCCCGGACTGGACCTATCAACCCCAGCATCTT. The chain recombines TRBV30 with TRBJ1-5; D remains ambiguous. Germline CDR1 GTSNPN, CDR2 SVGIG (reference sequence). The CDR3 has 15 residues.

This rearrangement joins TRBV5-1 to TRBJ2-7, with D perhaps being TRBD1 or TRBD2 (7 bases each). V was pared by 3 bases and J by 6 bases, with 13 bases between. The germline gives CDR1 SGHRS, CDR2 YFSETQ. The CDR3 runs 13 residues. This CDR3 is CASSWGGGGEQYF. The CDR3 DNA sequence: TGCGCCAGCAGCTGGGGAGGGGGCGGCGAGCAGTACTTC.

The chain carries TRBV28 and TRBJ2-2; 7 bases align to TRBD2. J lost 5 bases, V lost 5 bases, and 14 bases had no gene match. CDR1 is MDHEN and CDR2 is SYDVKM in the germline V gene. The CDR3 contains 17 residues. CDR3 region: CASSPGTYWGGTGELFF. The DNA for the CDR3 is TGTGCCAGCAGTCCAGGGACTTACTGGGGGGGGACCGGGGAGCTGTTTTTT.

This clone occurred a few times. CDR3 residues: CASSTADRGRETQYF. DNA for the CDR3: TGCGCCAGCAGCACCGCGGACAGGGGGAGGGAGACCCAGTACTTC. The chain couples TRBV5-1 to TRBJ2-5; 10 nucleotides match TRBD1. Per the germline V gene, CDR1 is SGHRS and CDR2 is YFSETQ. The CDR3 covers 15 residues. J gave up 5 bases and V 4 bases, and 8 bases lay outside the gene matches. Filled out from reference TRBV5-1 and TRBJ2-5, the complete variable domain reads KAGVTQTPRYLIKTRGQQVTLSCSPISGHRSVSWYQQTPGQGLQFLFEYFSETQRNKGNFPGRFSGRQFSNSRSEMNVSTLELGDSALYLCASSTADRGRETQYFGPGTRLLVL.

This clone was observed a handful of times. V gene TRBV7-8 combines with J gene TRBJ1-1; D ambiguous. CDR3 length: 13 amino acids. V was shortened by 5 bases and J by 4 bases, with 11 bases between the two germline ends. Looked up from germline, CDR1 is SGHVS and CDR2 is FQNEAQ. The CDR3 DNA reads TGTGCCAGCAGCATCCGGTTAGGCACTGAAGCTTTCTTT. It is translated as CASSIRLGTEAFF.